The 18 T cell receptor beta chains given below trace back to one sample, sequenced in a study of T cells in Graves' hyperthyroidism and ophthalmopathy. Amplification targeted TCR beta CDR3 regions from RNA transcripts. TCR CDR3 underwent first-round RT-PCR with the HTBI primer set. In TCRdb, the multiplex PCR reads were re-called with MiXCR into one record per CDR3 protein. The sample lists around 720,000 distinct CDR3 sequences, 30% to 40% seen once, with around 32% in the top ten. The sequenced sample was blood. Receptor source: a woman aged 40 to 55 with Graves' hyperthyroidism.

The chain joins TRBV28 to TRBJ1-5, with D hard to call. V lost 3 bases and J lost 11, with 11 bases in between. This CDR3 spans 12 amino acids. CDR1 and CDR2 from the germline V gene are MDHEN and SYDVKM. DNA of the CDR3: TGTGCCAGCAGTTTCCGGTTAGGGACCCAGCATTTT. Encoded protein: CASSFRLGTQHF.

Turning to this clonotype: With a much larger clone just one base away, this may be a read error. This chain's CDR3 is CAISASEGPDTEAFF. CDR3 in DNA: TGTGCCATCAGTGCGTCCGAGGGCCCGGACACTGAAGCTTTCTTT. V and J are TRBV10-3 and TRBJ1-1, with D hard to call. The V and J ends lost 4 bases and 3 bases respectively, with 15 bases between them. The CDR3 sequence is 15 residues long. The germline V gene has CDR1 ENHRY and CDR2 SYGVKD.

V usage is TRBV9 and J usage is TRBJ1-5; maybe TRBD1 (5 bases). The CDR3 is 15 amino acids. With 3 bases removed from V and 3 bases from J, the gap between germline ends came to 13 bases. CDR1 is SGDLS and CDR2 is YYNGEE in the germline V gene. The CDR3 sequence: CASSAGGAVNQPQHF. As DNA, the CDR3 is TGTGCCAGCAGCGCCGGTGGGGCAGTCAATCAGCCCCAGCATTTT.

The chain uses TRBV4-3 and TRBJ1-2, with a tentative D call TRBD1 (6 bases). The germline CDR1 and CDR2 sequences are LGHNA and YSLEER. The V end was cut by 3 bases, the J end by 2 bases, with 16 bases between. The CDR3 runs to 16 residues. The CDR3 coding sequence is TGCGCCAGCAGCCAGGGCAGGGGCGATCTGAACTATGGCTACACCTTC. Translating it yields CASSQGRGDLNYGYTF.

CDR3 region: CASSLEGSDAFF. CDR3 bases: TGTGCCAGCAGCTTAGAAGGCAGCGATGCTTTCTTT. The chain recombines TRBV7-9 with TRBJ1-1; no firm D call. Germline assignment: CDR1 SEHNR and CDR2 FQNEAQ (reference sequence). The V end was cut by 1 base, the J end by 11 bases, with 11 bases between. The CDR3 spans 12 residues.

The sample holds many counts of this clonotype. V gene TRBV5-8 combines with J gene TRBJ2-5; no definite D call. The CDR3 has 13 amino acids. V was clipped by 2 bases and J by 2 bases, with 7 bases between them. Germline CDR1 and CDR2: SGHTS and YDEGEE. CDR3 region: CASSFIQQETQYF. The CDR3 nucleotides are TGTGCCAGCAGCTTCATACAGCAAGAGACCCAGTACTTC. The full variable domain, in which reference TRBV5-8 and TRBJ2-5 provide the parts outside the CDR3, is EAGVTQSPTHLIKTRGQQATLRCSPISGHTSVYWYQQALGLGLQFLLWYDEGEERNRGNFPPRFSGRQFPNYSSELNVNALELEDSALYLCASSFIQQETQYFGPGTRLLVL.

This clonotype was seen many times. V is TRBV15 and J is TRBJ1-3; D might be TRBD1 (5 bases). V gave up 0 bases and J gave up 4 bases, with 10 bases separating them. Per germline, CDR1 LNHNV and CDR2 YYDKDF (reference sequence). The length of the CDR3 is 15 residues. The CDR3, as DNA: TGTGCCACCAGCAGAGATCAAGGGGTAGGAAACACCATATATTTT. This gives the protein CATSRDQGVGNTIYF. Supplemented by reference TRBV15 and TRBJ1-3, the full variable domain reads DAMVIQNPRYQVTQFGKPVTLSCSQTLNHNVMYWYQQKSSQAPKLLFHYYDKDFNNEADTPDNFQSRRPNTSFCFLDIRSPGLGDTAMYLCATSRDQGVGNTIYFGEGSWLTVV.

The rearrangement links TRBV10-3 to TRBJ1-1; TRBD1 matches 7 bases. The germline V gene encodes CDR1 ENHRY and CDR2 SYGVKD. CDR3 length: 13 residues. With V trimmed by 11 bases and J by 5 bases, 11 bases remained unmatched. This chain's CDR3 is CAAEQGLGTEAFF. CDR3 nucleotide sequence: TGTGCCGCCGAACAGGGGCTTGGGACTGAAGCTTTCTTT.

V is TRBV9 and J is TRBJ1-1; possible D gene TRBD1, 6 bases. The CDR3 extends over 17 amino acids. V was cut by 3 bases and J by 4 bases, with 22 bases left in between. The germline gives CDR1 SGDLS, CDR2 YYNGEE. The CDR3 here is CASSAWGGGAYATEAFF. DNA of the CDR3: TGTGCCAGCAGCGCCTGGGGCGGGGGGGCGTATGCCACTGAAGCTTTCTTT.

The chain links TRBV20-1 to TRBJ2-7, with D perhaps being TRBD1 or TRBD2 (6 bases each). The CDR3 is 15 amino acids. The germline V and J ends were trimmed by 0 bases and 6 bases, with 18 bases remaining between them. Germline loops: CDR1 DFQATT, CDR2 SNEGSKA (reference sequence). The chain's CDR3 is CSARDQNGGLSEQYF. In nucleotides, the CDR3 is TGCAGTGCTAGAGATCAGAACGGGGGCCTTTCCGAGCAGTACTTC.

The rearrangement uses TRBV29-1 and TRBJ2-7; a possible D gene is TRBD1 (6 bases). V gave up 4 bases and J gave up 3 bases, with 13 bases separating them. Germline CDR1 SQVTM, CDR2 ANQGSEA. CDR3 length: 13 residues. In DNA form, the CDR3 reads TGCAGCGTTGTAGTTGGACAGAGCTACGAGCAGTACTTC. It translates to CSVVVGQSYEQYF.

The table lists this clonotype with a few counts. The J gene is TRBJ2-2, the V gene TRBV6-1; 10 bases are shared with TRBD1. J lost 5 bases, V lost 7 bases, and 4 bases had no gene match. The CDR3 sequence is 14 residues long. Per germline, CDR1 MNHNS and CDR2 SASEGT. The CDR3 reads CASKWTGGTGELFF. The CDR3 DNA reads as TGTGCCAGCAAGTGGACAGGGGGGACCGGGGAGCTGTTTTTT.

This clonotype occurred many times. This sequence joins TRBV29-1 and TRBJ2-7, with D uncertain. This CDR3 spans 13 amino acids. Germline assignment: CDR1 SQVTM and CDR2 ANQGSEA. V lost 4 bases and J lost 2, with 12 bases in between. CDR3 in DNA: TGCAGCGTTGCGTCTGCTGACACCTACGAGCAGTACTTC. The encoded protein is CSVASADTYEQYF.

This clonotype has a handful of counts. V and J are TRBV12-3 or TRBV12-4 and TRBJ2-7; D is uncertain. The CDR3 is 12 amino acids. Deletions cut 5 bases from V and 6 bases from J, with 11 bases between. The DNA of the CDR3 is TGTGCCAGCAGTATCGGCCTCCTCGAGCAGTACTTC. Its translation: CASSIGLLEQYF.

This clonotype occurred many times. The rearrangement links TRBV7-8 to TRBJ2-5; D is perhaps TRBD1 or TRBD2 (5 bases each). The ends were cut back, 4 bases at V and 5 bases at J, with 23 bases in the middle. This CDR3 is 17 amino acids long. CDR1 is SGHVS and CDR2 is FQNEAQ in the germline V gene. The CDR3 nucleotides are TGTGCCAGCAGCTCTGGGACCCTTACATGGGGTGGGGAGACCCAGTACTTC. Its protein is CASSSGTLTWGGETQYF. The full variable domain, in which reference TRBV7-8 and TRBJ2-5 provide the parts outside the CDR3, is GAGVSQSPRYKVAKRGQDVALRCDPISGHVSLFWYQQALGQGPEFLTYFQNEAQLDKSGLPSDRFFAERPEGSVSTLKIQRTQQEDSAVYLCASSSGTLTWGGETQYFGPGTRLLVL.

This clonotype was seen a handful of times. The chain carries TRBV12-3 or TRBV12-4 and TRBJ1-1; D may be TRBD1 (5 bases). The CDR3 runs 11 residues. CDR3 protein: CATARGNEAFF. CDR3 in DNA: TGTGCTACCGCCCGGGGGAATGAAGCTTTCTTT.

This clonotype was picked up many times. The chain couples TRBV24-1 to TRBJ2-2; 8 bases fit TRBD2. Looked up from germline, CDR1 is KGHDR and CDR2 is SFDVKD. Trimming took 3 bases from V and 2 from J; bases not matched to a gene: 7. The CDR3 covers 17 residues. As DNA, the CDR3 is TGTGCCACCAGTGATGGCGGGACTAGACCCAACACCGGGGAGCTGTTTTTT. This codes for CATSDGGTRPNTGELFF.

This clonotype was observed a handful of times. The rearrangement uses TRBV12-3 or TRBV12-4 and TRBJ1-3, with a weak D call TRBD1 (6 bases). V lost 5 bases to trimming and J lost 2 bases, with 10 bases between them. This CDR3 region has 14 residues. CDR3 bases: TGTGCCAGCAGTACAGGGATCCCTGGAAACACCATATATTTT. Its translation is CASSTGIPGNTIYF.